This TCR beta chain was captured in a study of technical replicates of blood from several donors. V lost 2 bases, J lost 6 bases, and 8 bases lay in between. This CDR3 has 12 residues. Per the germline V gene, CDR1 is MNHEY and CDR2 is SVGAGI. Here immunoSEQ multiplex PCR was the method, and the copy in TCRdb shows in-frame clones only, minus some. The data hold over 75,000 clones, with approximately 96% observed a single time. The TCR was taken from a human donor in good health. The genes are TRBV6-5 and TRBJ2-7; D is undetermined. The sequenced sample consisted of T cells isolated from PBMCs. The CDR3 coding sequence is TGTGCCAGCAGTTACGGCTTCTCCGAGCAGTACTTC. This translates into CASSYGFSEQYF.